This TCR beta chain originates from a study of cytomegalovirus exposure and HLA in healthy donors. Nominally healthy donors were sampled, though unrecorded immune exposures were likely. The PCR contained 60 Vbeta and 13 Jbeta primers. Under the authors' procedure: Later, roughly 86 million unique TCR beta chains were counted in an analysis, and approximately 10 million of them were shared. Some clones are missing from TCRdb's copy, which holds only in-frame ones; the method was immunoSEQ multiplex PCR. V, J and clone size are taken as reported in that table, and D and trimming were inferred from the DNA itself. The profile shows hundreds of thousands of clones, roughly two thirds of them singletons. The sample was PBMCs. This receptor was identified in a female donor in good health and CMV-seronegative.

The CDR3 spells CASSFPDRGYGYTF. As DNA, the CDR3 is TGTGCCAGCAGCTTCCCGGACAGGGGCTATGGCTACACCTTC. The chain employs TRBV11-3 and TRBJ1-2; 9 bases map to TRBD1. This CDR3 is 14 amino acids long. CDR1 and CDR2 from the germline V gene are SGHNT and YENEEA. The J segment lost 4 bases and the V segment lost 3 bases, leaving 3 bases of the junction unmatched.